Listed below are T cell receptor beta chains from one sample, sequenced in a study of OX40 agonist ivuxolimab in advanced cancers. Profiling relied on immunoSEQ multiplex PCR, and the TCRdb table lists in-frame clones only, not all of them. Seen here are tens of thousands of clones, roughly 80% observed once, and the top ten hold about a tenth. Sequences were derived from CD4+ or CD8+ T cells sorted from blood, sampled in a trial of the OX40 agonist ivuxolimab. All receptors derive from an adult with an advanced solid tumor such as melanoma, head and neck, liver or kidney cancer. The CDR3 runs from the conserved cysteine through the conserved F or W. The D gene is left open where the match is weak. Rows may omit the clone size; those that give it use once, few, many or a size class.

CDR3aa	CDR3nt	j_gene	d_gene	v_gene	abundance
CASSQAGGTYGYTF	TGCGCCAGCAGCCAAGCCGGGGGCACCTATGGCTACACCTTC	TRBJ1-2	NA	TRBV4-3	NA
CASSSNRGKGRDTQYF	TGTGCCAGCAGCTCGAATAGGGGGAAGGGCAGAGATACGCAGTATTTT	TRBJ2-3	NA	TRBV7-2	NA
CASSLGTGGSGANVLTF	TGCGCCAGCAGCTTGGGGACAGGGGGTTCTGGGGCCAACGTCCTGACTTTC	TRBJ2-6	TRBD1	TRBV5-1	once
CASSSPGQRNYGYTF	TGTGCCAGCAGCAGTCCGGGACAGAGAAACTATGGCTACACCTTC	TRBJ1-2	TRBD1	TRBV5-4	NA
CASSLGSAQHF	TGTGCCAGCAGCTTAGGCTCGGCCCAGCATTTT	TRBJ1-5	NA	TRBV7-9	NA
CAISGGGTGEDTEAFF	TGTGCCATCAGTGGGGGAGGAACAGGGGAGGATACTGAAGCTTTCTTT	TRBJ1-1	TRBD1	TRBV10-3	NA
CASTGENTGELFF	TGCGCCAGTACAGGGGAGAACACCGGGGAGCTGTTTTTT	TRBJ2-2	TRBD1	TRBV4-1	NA
CASSFYRTGELETQYF	TGTGCCAGCAGTTTTTACAGGACAGGGGAATTGGAGACCCAGTACTTC	TRBJ2-5	TRBD1	TRBV27	NA
CASSTGLAIYNEQFF	TGCGCCAGCAGCACGGGACTAGCAATCTACAATGAGCAGTTCTTC	TRBJ2-1	TRBD2	TRBV5-1	NA
CASSSSSRTGELFF	TGTGCCAGCAGCTCCTCATCCAGGACCGGGGAGCTGTTTTTT	TRBJ2-2	NA	TRBV11-2	NA
CASSSTHLGYQETQYF	TGTGCCAGTAGTAGCACCCACCTCGGGTACCAAGAGACCCAGTACTTC	TRBJ2-5	NA	TRBV19	NA
CASSKGLAGAETQYF	TGTGCCAGCAGCAAGGGACTAGCGGGGGCAGAGACCCAGTACTTC	TRBJ2-5	TRBD2	TRBV7-9	NA